The clone carrying this T cell receptor (beta chain) was seen a single time. Its antigen is not known. The record originates from a study of T cell responses to AZD1222 COVID-19 vaccine. On the study more broadly: Second-dose timings of about 4 or about 12 weeks were pooled.

Sequenced by immunoSEQ multiplex PCR; TCRdb stores in-frame clones only, minus some. The repertoire holds 150,000 or so clones, with 80% to 95% as singletons. Findings and limits, study-wide: Close to half of spike-specific TCRs reportedly recognize unmutated variant regions.

Trimming shortened V by 6 bases and J by 7 bases, and 10 bases separated the two germline ends. CDR3 length: 12 amino acids. The germline CDR1 and CDR2 sequences are LNHDA and SQIVND (reference sequence). The TCR sequence derives from an adult in good health. The chain combines TRBV19 with TRBJ1-5; possible D gene TRBD1, 5 bases. The sample was peripheral blood, taken on day 0 of AZD1222 vaccination. The CDR3 bases are TGTGCCAGTAGCCAGGGAGGCCAGCCCCAGCATTTT. As protein: CASSQGGQPQHF. Full variable domain (missing parts from reference TRBV19 and TRBJ1-5): DGGITQSPKYLFRKEGQNVTLSCEQNLNHDAMYWYRQDPGQGLRLIYYSQIVNDFQKGDIAEGYSVSREKKESFPLTVTSAQKNPTAFYLCASSQGGQPQHFGDGTRLSIL.